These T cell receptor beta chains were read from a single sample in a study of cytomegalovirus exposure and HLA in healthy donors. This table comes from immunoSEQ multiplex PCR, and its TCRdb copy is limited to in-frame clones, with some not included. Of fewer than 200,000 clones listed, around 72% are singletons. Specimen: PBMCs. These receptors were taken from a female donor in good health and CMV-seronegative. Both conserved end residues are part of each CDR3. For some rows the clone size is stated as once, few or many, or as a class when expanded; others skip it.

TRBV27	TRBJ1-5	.	CASSFQGVQPQHF
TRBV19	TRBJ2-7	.	CASSISASGRARYEQYF
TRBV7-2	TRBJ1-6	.	CASSLLGMENSPLHF
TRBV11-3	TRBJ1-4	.	CASSYRGGEKLFF
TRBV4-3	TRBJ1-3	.	CASSQDLRGLRNTIYF
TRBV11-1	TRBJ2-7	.	CASSFGQAYEQYF
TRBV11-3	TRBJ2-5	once	CASSPNRDKAPGVTQYF
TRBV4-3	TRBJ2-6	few	CASSHPWGTGGSGANVLTF
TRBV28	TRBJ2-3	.	CASSSTVTDTQYF
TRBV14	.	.	CASSPEAGRAYEQYF
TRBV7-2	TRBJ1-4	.	CASSSVAGATNEKLFF
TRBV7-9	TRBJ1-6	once	CASSLLSGANNSPLHF
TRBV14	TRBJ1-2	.	CASSQDERQGGYTF
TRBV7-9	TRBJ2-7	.	CASSPSRDSYFYEQYF
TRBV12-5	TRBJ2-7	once	CASSPGLAGYEQYF
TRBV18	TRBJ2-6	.	CASSPSSSGANVLTF
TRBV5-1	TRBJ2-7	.	CASSRGTGGLTYEQYF
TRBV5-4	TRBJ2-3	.	CASSPTGWREGRGTQYF
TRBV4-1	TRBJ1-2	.	CASSPTDINYGYTF
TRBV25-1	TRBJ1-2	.	CASSAGVRYTF
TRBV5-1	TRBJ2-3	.	CASSLVLAGGPSDTQYF
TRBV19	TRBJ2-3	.	CASSISRDRGTTDTQYF
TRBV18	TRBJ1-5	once	CASSPDRNQPQHF
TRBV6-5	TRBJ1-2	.	CASSYGQGTNYGYTF
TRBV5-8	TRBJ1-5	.	CASSLEWGQANQPQHF
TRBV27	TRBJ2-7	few	CASGGLGGSSYEQYF
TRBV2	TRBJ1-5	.	CASSVGGDQPQHF
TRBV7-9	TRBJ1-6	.	CASPEGGANNSPLHF
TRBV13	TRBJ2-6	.	CASSLAQGAPGANVLTF
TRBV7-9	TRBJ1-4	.	CASSQYPGEGSREKLFF
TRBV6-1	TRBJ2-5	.	CASSEARDRGRETQYF
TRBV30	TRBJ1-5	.	CAWSVRLSGIGQPQHF
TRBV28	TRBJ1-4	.	CASSYRGLGVWEKLFF
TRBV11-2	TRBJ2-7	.	CASSLGQSFEQYF
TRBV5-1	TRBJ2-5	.	CASSSGEPSSETQYF
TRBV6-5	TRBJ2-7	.	CASGTSGGVYEQYF
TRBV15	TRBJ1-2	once	CATSRDSYGYTF
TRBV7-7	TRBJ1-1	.	CASSPREAQGRSMNTEAFF
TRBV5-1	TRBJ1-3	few	CASSPQAPPGNTIYF
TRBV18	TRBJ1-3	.	CASSPLPGISGNTIYF
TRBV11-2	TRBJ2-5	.	CASSPQGFETQYF
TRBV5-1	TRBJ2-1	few	CASSLGGTNYNEQFF
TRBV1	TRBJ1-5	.	CTSSHGQGNQPQHF
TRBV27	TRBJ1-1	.	CASSLSPDNTEAFF